Following are 25 T cell receptor beta chains from one sample sequenced in a study of shared clonotypes between healthy human individuals. TCRdb keeps only in-frame clones here, not all; method: immunoSEQ multiplex PCR. The data show about 2 million clones, approximately 95% seen once. Naive CD8 cells lacked CD45RO and underwent positive selection for CCR7, leaving out terminally differentiated effector memory CD45RA+ cells. The sequenced material came from naive CD8+ T cells sorted from blood. These receptors all come from a man in his late teens or twenties in good health.

The count of this clone is one. This sequence joins TRBV30 and TRBJ2-3, with D tentatively TRBD2 (5 bases). Between the trimmed V and J ends, which lost 2 bases and 6 bases, there was a span of 15 bases. The CDR3 has 14 amino acids. CDR1 and CDR2 from the germline V gene are GTSNPN and SVGIG (reference sequence). The CDR3 sequence is CAWSFAGPRDTQYF. Written as DNA, the CDR3 is TGTGCCTGGAGTTTTGCGGGCCCTCGGGATACGCAGTATTTT.

This chain joins TRBV28 and TRBJ2-1; 7 positions match TRBD2. This CDR3 region has 13 residues. V shed 3 bases, J shed 8 bases, and the junction held 4 bases outside the gene matches. Germline assignment: CDR1 MDHEN and CDR2 SYDVKM. Here the CDR3 DNA reads TGTGCCAGCAGTTTGGGGAGGGACGATGAGCAGTTCTTC. This encodes CASSLGRDDEQFF.

The chain links TRBV6-6 to TRBJ1-6; TRBD1 is a possible D gene (6 bases). The length of the CDR3 is 14 residues. The V and J ends lost 2 bases and 11 bases respectively, with 13 bases between them. From germline, CDR1 is MNHNY and CDR2 SVGAGI (reference sequence). The CDR3 here is CASSYHWEGAPLHF. CDR3 coding DNA: TGTGCCAGCAGTTACCATTGGGAGGGGGCACCCCTCCACTTT.

The CDR3 loop reads CASSLDGPSEAFF. DNA for the CDR3: TGTGCCAGCAGCTTAGACGGACCGTCAGAAGCTTTCTTT. V usage is TRBV11-2 and J usage is TRBJ1-1; D remains ambiguous. The CDR3 length is 13 residues. Trimming took off 0 bases at V and 8 bases at J, with 10 bases between the two ends. The V gene's germline CDR1 is SGHAT and CDR2 FQNNGV.

The J gene is TRBJ2-7, the V gene TRBV19; D not resolved. V lost 6 bases, J lost 5 bases, and 14 bases lay in between. CDR1 is LNHDA and CDR2 is SQIVND in the germline V gene (reference sequence). The CDR3 runs 13 residues. The CDR3 sequence: CASSPGSLDEQYF. DNA for the CDR3: TGTGCCAGTAGCCCCGGATCCCTTGACGAGCAGTACTTC.

This clone appeared a single time. The chain combines TRBV10-1 with TRBJ2-3; D may correspond to TRBD1 or TRBD2 (5 bases each). From germline, CDR1 is WNHNN and CDR2 SYGVQD (reference sequence). The CDR3 consists of 14 residues. V was pared by 0 bases and J by 3 bases, with 7 bases between. CDR3 loop: CASSESWGTDTQYF. In nucleotides, the CDR3 is TGCGCCAGCAGTGAGTCGTGGGGGACAGATACGCAGTATTTT.

The chain is built from TRBV11-1 and TRBJ2-3, with TRBD1 identical over 9 bases. This CDR3 has 17 residues. Germline V CDR1 and CDR2: SGHAT, FQDESV (reference sequence). V shed 6 bases, J shed 3 bases, and the junction held 13 bases outside the gene matches. CDR3 protein: CASSRPLQGAYTDTQYF. The CDR3 nucleotides read TGTGCCAGCAGTCGTCCTCTACAGGGGGCCTATACAGATACGCAGTATTTT.

J is TRBJ1-4 and V is TRBV5-1, with unresolved D. V was shortened by 4 bases and J by 7 bases, with 8 bases between the two germline ends. CDR1 is SGHRS and CDR2 is YFSETQ in the germline V gene. The length of the CDR3 is 12 residues. The CDR3 sequence: CASSPPSEKLFF. The CDR3 DNA sequence: TGCGCCAGCAGCCCACCGAGTGAAAAACTGTTTTTT.

V gene TRBV5-1 combines with J gene TRBJ2-1; D might be TRBD1 (5 bases). Germline assignment: CDR1 SGHRS and CDR2 YFSETQ. The CDR3 runs to 15 residues. Trimming pared 4 bases from V and 6 bases from J, leaving 17 bases between. The DNA of the CDR3 is TGCGCCAGCAGCCTTGGATCTAGGGGTGGCAATGAGCAGTTCTTC. This sequence encodes CASSLGSRGGNEQFF.

The chain recombines TRBV4-3 with TRBJ1-1; D may be TRBD1 (5 bases). The germline V and J ends were trimmed by 4 bases and 6 bases, with 12 bases remaining between them. The CDR3 has 13 amino acids. In germline, CDR1 is LGHNA, CDR2 YSLEER. This chain's CDR3 is CASSPRENAEAFF. The CDR3 bases are TGCGCCAGCAGCCCCAGGGAAAACGCTGAAGCTTTCTTT.

The rearrangement uses TRBV19 and TRBJ1-1; TRBD1 matches at 7 bases. This CDR3 comprises 14 residues. V lost 7 bases, J lost 1 base, and 6 bases stayed unmatched. Germline V gives CDR1 LNHDA, CDR2 SQIVND (reference sequence). The CDR3 sequence is CASTPGGTNTEAFF. CDR3 DNA: TGTGCCAGTACTCCAGGGGGGACGAACACTGAAGCTTTCTTT.

J is TRBJ2-5 and V is TRBV6-5; 9 nucleotides agree with TRBD1. The CDR3 is 13 amino acids. Losses at the gene ends were 6 bases for V and 8 bases for J; bases not matched to a gene: 7. Germline CDR1 is MNHEY and CDR2 is SVGAGI. The DNA of the CDR3 is TGTGCCAGCAGATGGGACAGGGATGGTACCCAGTACTTC. Translating gives CASRWDRDGTQYF.

The rearrangement links TRBV7-9 to TRBJ2-7, with D possibly matching TRBD2 (6 bases). The CDR3 has 14 amino acids. V was shortened by 4 bases and J by 3 bases, with 13 bases between the two germline ends. Germline CDR1 is SEHNR and CDR2 is FQNEAQ (reference sequence). The CDR3 loop reads CASSSGLPSYEQYF. The CDR3 coding sequence is TGTGCCAGCAGCTCGGGACTGCCCAGCTACGAGCAGTACTTC.

The chain carries TRBV5-6 and TRBJ2-1, with TRBD2 as a possible D gene (5 bases). CDR1 and CDR2 (germline): SGHDT, YYEEEE. The CDR3 sequence is 17 residues long. V gave up 0 bases and J gave up 1 base, with 14 bases separating them. The CDR3 sequence is CASSLVRRGPSYNEQFF. CDR3 sequence (DNA): TGTGCCAGCAGCTTGGTTCGACGGGGTCCTTCCTACAATGAGCAGTTCTTC.

Points on this clone: Different DNA sequences within this sample yield the same CDR3. This sequence joins TRBV2 and TRBJ2-7; 9 positions agree with TRBD1. From germline, CDR1 is SNHLY and CDR2 FYNNEI. The CDR3 spans 14 residues. V trimming: 4 bases; J trimming: 6 bases; junction bases outside the gene matches: 7. CDR3 in DNA: TGTGCCAGCAGTGCGGGACAGGGAGTCGGCGAGCAGTACTTC. Translation: CASSAGQGVGEQYF.

Remarks on this clone: This sample also contains other DNA sequences that code for the same CDR3. The rearrangement links TRBV6-5 to TRBJ1-2; possibly TRBD1 for D (6 bases). Germline V lookup: CDR1 MNHEY, CDR2 SVGAGI. The CDR3 has 13 amino acids. The V end lost 2 bases, the J end lost 7 bases, and 11 bases lay between the germline ends. Written as DNA, the CDR3 is TGTGCCAGCAGTTACGGGGGGGCGGGTGGCTACACCTTC. Amino acid sequence: CASSYGGAGGYTF.

The chain combines TRBV29-1 with TRBJ1-1; weak D call: TRBD1 (5 bases). The germline CDR1 and CDR2 sequences are SQVTM and ANQGSEA. The CDR3 consists of 18 residues. With 0 bases removed from V and 4 bases from J, the gap between germline ends came to 24 bases. DNA of the CDR3: TGCAGCGTTGAAGATAGGTTTGGGGTGGGGCATTTAGGCACTGAAGCTTTCTTT. The encoded protein is CSVEDRFGVGHLGTEAFF.

This clone was seen only once. The gene calls are TRBV6-5 and TRBJ2-7; the D call may be TRBD1 or TRBD2 (5 bases each). The CDR3 runs to 14 residues. Germline V lookup: CDR1 MNHEY, CDR2 SVGAGI. The V and J ends lost 0 bases and 6 bases respectively, with 12 bases between them. In nucleotides, the CDR3 is TGTGCCAGCAGTTACTCCCCAAGAGGGGTCGAGCAGTACTTC. Amino acids: CASSYSPRGVEQYF.

The chain is built from TRBV7-9 and TRBJ2-1; 11 bases match TRBD2. Germline V gene data show CDR1 as SEHNR and CDR2 as FQNEAQ (reference sequence). There are 16 residues in the CDR3. V shed 2 bases and J 8 bases; nucleotides not matched to a gene: 8. In nucleotides, the CDR3 is TGTGCCAGCAGCTTACTAACTAGCGGGAGTTCTGATGAGCAGTTCTTC. Translated: CASSLLTSGSSDEQFF.

The chain joins TRBV5-1 to TRBJ2-7; D perhaps matches TRBD1 (6 bases). Trimming took 0 bases from V and 0 from J, leaving 10 bases between them. The germline CDR1 and CDR2 sequences are SGHRS and YFSETQ. This CDR3 is built from 15 residues. CDR3 bases: TGCGCCAGCAGCTTGGTCGACAGGTTCTCCTACGAGCAGTACTTC. It codes for CASSLVDRFSYEQYF.

The chain links TRBV7-3 to TRBJ2-3; D may correspond to TRBD1 or TRBD2 (5 bases each). Per germline, CDR1 SGHTA and CDR2 FQGTGA. The V and J ends lost 2 bases and 0 bases respectively, with 9 bases between them. CDR3 length: 15 residues. The CDR3 nucleotides read TGTGCCAGCAGCTTAGAGGGGTTTAGCACAGATACGCAGTATTTT. It is translated as CASSLEGFSTDTQYF.

This chain uses TRBV5-6 with TRBJ2-7, with 8 bases identical to TRBD1. Germline CDR1 reads SGHDT; CDR2 reads YYEEEE. V shed 0 bases, J shed 4 bases, and the junction held 3 bases outside the gene matches. CDR3 length equals 14 residues. CDR3 sequence: CASSLGQGWYEQYF. In nucleotides, the CDR3 is TGTGCCAGCAGCTTGGGACAGGGGTGGTACGAGCAGTACTTC.

This chain links TRBV5-8 with TRBJ1-1; possible D gene TRBD1, 5 bases. The germline CDR1 and CDR2 sequences are SGHTS and YDEGEE. The CDR3 totals 15 residues. Trimming took off 0 bases at V and 1 base at J, with 10 bases between the two ends. The CDR3 sequence is CASSLAPGQNTEAFF. DNA of the CDR3: TGTGCCAGCAGCTTGGCCCCAGGACAGAACACTGAAGCTTTCTTT.

Of note for this clone: This CDR3 is also generated by other DNA sequences in the sample. The chain is built from TRBV2 and TRBJ2-7; D unresolved. This CDR3 has 12 amino acids. CDR1 is SNHLY and CDR2 is FYNNEI in the germline V gene. V was cut by 3 bases and J by 4 bases, with 7 bases left in between. The CDR3 region is CASSDGRYEQYF. CDR3 sequence (DNA): TGTGCCAGCAGTGATGGGCGATACGAGCAGTACTTC.

The J gene is TRBJ2-5, the V gene TRBV29-1; 15 bases are a match to TRBD2. This CDR3 contains 16 residues. With 4 bases clipped from V and 3 bases from J, the junction kept 6 bases outside the gene matches. Germline V gene lookup returns CDR1 SQVTM and CDR2 ANQGSEA. The CDR3 reads CSVAGTSGGPEETQYF. The CDR3 coding sequence is TGCAGCGTTGCCGGGACTAGCGGGGGGCCCGAAGAGACCCAGTACTTC.